A selection of T cell receptor beta chains follows, all from one sample in a study of neurological immune-mediated disorders. Using its own MiXCR run on the 5' RACE reads, TCRdb lists one record per CDR3 protein. The sample records more than 20,000 distinct CDR3 sequences, around 2.5% being singletons. Sequenced input: PBMCs. The receptors derive from a woman between 45 and 60 years old with multiple sclerosis. The CDR3 runs from the conserved cysteine through the conserved F or W.

V gene | CDR3 protein
TRBV7-2 | CASSLRLATSYEQYF
TRBV18 | CASSPQGGSEQYF
TRBV11-2 | CASSWEAGPSYNEQFF
TRBV4-1 | CASSQEGQIYEQYF
TRBV20-1 | CSAKTGGGDIQYF
TRBV7-3 | CASSTQGQGKGEAFF
TRBV20-1 | CSASGETQYF
TRBV20-1 | CSARGWTRGLGELFF
TRBV4-2 | CASSQAGAGSNQPQNF
TRBV29-1 | CSVRLAGGDTQYF
TRBV7-2 | CASSPSLFGGNTIYF
TRBV5-1 | CASSRDSSSTDTQYF
TRBV29-1 | CSVRGGDHEQYF
TRBV10-2 | CASSKTVNRGANVLTF
TRBV20-1 | CSASKGATNYGYTF
TRBV4-1 | CASSLGLAGPFTDTQYF
TRBV20-1 | CSDKLLGLAGGSSYNEQFF
TRBV20-1 | CSAFRDSSYEQYF
TRBV20-1 | CSASGQGTNSPLHF
TRBV27 | CASSPRGSGANVLTF
TRBV6-5 | CASQGDTEAFF
TRBV18 | CASSPPRSGRGMDTQYF
TRBV20-1 | CSASGGASEQYF
TRBV4-3 | CASSQEGGTRDNEQFF
TRBV5-1 | CASSLVTTGNTEAFF
TRBV29-1 | CSVASTATSTDTQYF
TRBV9 | CASSGTSGRATDTQYF
TRBV5-1 | CASRGAQETQYF
TRBV20-1 | CSARDGGLSPYEQYF
TRBV5-1 | CASRETRSHEQFF
TRBV10-3 | CAAGQGANEQYF
TRBV5-6 | CASSSYNLLGRVYSYEQYF
TRBV20-1 | CSARGIFSRYNEQFF
TRBV20-1 | CSARVGQGPSSYEQYF
TRBV20-1 | CSARDQLEAFF
TRBV6-5 | CASSYGSGFSYNEQFF
TRBV20-1 | CSPRTTNTEAFF
TRBV20-1 | CSARLAGGRRSTDTQYF
TRBV5-1 | CASSKDRGLQETQYF
TRBV5-1 | CASSLGPRGLDTQYF
TRBV20-1 | CSARGVAGELFF
TRBV10-3 | CAISERGGGDGYTF
TRBV12-3/TRBV12-4 | CASSLAQNQPQHF
TRBV9 | CASSVGDATGDTEAFF
TRBV2 | CATNRASDTEAFF